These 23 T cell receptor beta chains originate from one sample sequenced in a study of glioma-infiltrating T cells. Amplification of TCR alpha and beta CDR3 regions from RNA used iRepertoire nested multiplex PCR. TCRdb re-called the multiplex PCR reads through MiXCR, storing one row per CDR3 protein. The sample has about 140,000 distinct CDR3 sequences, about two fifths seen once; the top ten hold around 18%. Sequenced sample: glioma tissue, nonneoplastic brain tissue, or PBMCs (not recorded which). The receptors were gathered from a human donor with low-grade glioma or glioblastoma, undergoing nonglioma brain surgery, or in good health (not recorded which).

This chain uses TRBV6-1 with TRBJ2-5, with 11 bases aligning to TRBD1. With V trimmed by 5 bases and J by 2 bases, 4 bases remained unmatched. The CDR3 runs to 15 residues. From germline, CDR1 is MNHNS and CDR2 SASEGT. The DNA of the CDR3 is TGTGCCAGCAGTCGTAGGGACAGGGGGCAAGAGACCCAGTACTTC. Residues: CASSRRDRGQETQYF.

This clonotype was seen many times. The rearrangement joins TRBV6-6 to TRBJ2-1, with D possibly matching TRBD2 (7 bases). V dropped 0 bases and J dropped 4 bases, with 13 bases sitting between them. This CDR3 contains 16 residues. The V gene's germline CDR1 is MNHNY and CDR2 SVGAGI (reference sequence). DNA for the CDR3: TGTGCCAGCAGTTACTCGAAGGGGGGAGGGTACAATGAGCAGTTCTTC. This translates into CASSYSKGGGYNEQFF.

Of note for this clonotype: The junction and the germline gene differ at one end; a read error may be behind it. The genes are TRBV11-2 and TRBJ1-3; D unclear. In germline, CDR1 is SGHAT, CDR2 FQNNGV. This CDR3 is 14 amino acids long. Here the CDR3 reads CTSSLVVPFNTIYF. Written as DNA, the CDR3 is TGTACCAGCAGCTTAGTGGTCCCATTCAACACCATATATTTT.

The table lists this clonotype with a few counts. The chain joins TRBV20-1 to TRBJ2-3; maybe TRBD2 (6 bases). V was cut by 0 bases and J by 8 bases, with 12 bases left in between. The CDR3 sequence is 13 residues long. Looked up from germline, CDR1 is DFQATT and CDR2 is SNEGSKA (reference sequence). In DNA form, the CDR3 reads TGCAGTGCTAGAGATGGGGGAGGAGCTACGCAGTATTTT. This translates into CSARDGGGATQYF.

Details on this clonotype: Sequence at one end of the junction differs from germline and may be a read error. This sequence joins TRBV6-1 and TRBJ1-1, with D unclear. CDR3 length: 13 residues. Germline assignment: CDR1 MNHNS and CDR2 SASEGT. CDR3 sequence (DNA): TGTGCCAGCACCCTAGGGCAAAACACTGAAGCTTTGTTT. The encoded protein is CASTLGQNTEALF.

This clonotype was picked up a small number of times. The CDR3 DNA reads as TGTGCCACCAGTGATCAGGGGAGTTTCGGGGAGCTGTTTTTT. This gives the protein CATSDQGSFGELFF. J is TRBJ2-2 and V is TRBV24-1, with D possibly TRBD1 on 6 matching bases. V was pared by 3 bases and J by 7 bases, with 11 bases between. Germline CDR1 reads KGHDR; CDR2 reads SFDVKD. This CDR3 is 14 amino acids long.

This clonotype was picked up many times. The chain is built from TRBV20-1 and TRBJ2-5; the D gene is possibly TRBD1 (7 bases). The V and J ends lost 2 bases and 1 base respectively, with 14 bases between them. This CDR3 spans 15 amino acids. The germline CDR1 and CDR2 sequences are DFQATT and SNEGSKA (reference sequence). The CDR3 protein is CSARLRRGRQETQYF. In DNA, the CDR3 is TGCAGTGCTAGACTCAGGAGGGGGCGCCAAGAGACCCAGTACTTC.

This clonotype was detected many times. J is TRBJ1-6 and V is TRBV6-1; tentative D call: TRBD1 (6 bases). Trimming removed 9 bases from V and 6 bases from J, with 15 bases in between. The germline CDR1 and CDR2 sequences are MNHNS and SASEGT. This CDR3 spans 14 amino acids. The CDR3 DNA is TGTGCCAGTACCGTACAGGGATCTAATTCACCCCTCCACTTT. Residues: CASTVQGSNSPLHF.

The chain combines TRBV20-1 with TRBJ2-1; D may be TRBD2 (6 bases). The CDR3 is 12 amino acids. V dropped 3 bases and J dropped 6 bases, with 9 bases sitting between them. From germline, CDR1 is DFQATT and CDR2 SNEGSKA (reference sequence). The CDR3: CSASGSGNEQFF. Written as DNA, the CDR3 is TGCAGTGCTAGCGGGAGTGGCAATGAGCAGTTCTTC.

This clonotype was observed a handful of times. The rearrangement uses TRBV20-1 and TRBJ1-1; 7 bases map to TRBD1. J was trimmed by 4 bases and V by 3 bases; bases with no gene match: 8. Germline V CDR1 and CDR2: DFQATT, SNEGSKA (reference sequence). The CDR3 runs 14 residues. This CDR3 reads CSASSGQTSTEAFF. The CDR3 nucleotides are TGCAGTGCTAGTTCGGGACAGACGAGCACTGAAGCTTTCTTT.

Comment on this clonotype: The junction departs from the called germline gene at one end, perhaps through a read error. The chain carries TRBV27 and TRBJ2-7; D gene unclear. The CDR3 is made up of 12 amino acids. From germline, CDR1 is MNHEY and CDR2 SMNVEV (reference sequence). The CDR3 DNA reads TGTTCCAGCTCGATTCTCTCCTACGAGCAGTACTTC. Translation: CSSSILSYEQYF.

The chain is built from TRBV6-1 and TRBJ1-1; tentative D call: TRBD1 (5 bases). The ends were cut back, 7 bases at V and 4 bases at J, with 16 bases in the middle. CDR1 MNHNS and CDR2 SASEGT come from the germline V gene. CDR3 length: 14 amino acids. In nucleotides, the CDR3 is TGTGCCAGCACCTTGGGACTGGGGGTCACTGAAGCTTTCTTT. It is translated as CASTLGLGVTEAFF.

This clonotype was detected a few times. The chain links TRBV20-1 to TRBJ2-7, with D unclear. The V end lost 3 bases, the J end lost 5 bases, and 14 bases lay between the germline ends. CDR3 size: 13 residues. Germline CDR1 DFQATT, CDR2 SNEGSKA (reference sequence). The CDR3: CSARGWPLNEQYF. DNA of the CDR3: TGCAGTGCTAGGGGGTGGCCCCTAAACGAGCAGTACTTC.

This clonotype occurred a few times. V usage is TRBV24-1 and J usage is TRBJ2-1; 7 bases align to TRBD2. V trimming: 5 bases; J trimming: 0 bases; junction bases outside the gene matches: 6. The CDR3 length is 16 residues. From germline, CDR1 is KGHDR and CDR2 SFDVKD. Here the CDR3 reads CATSGPGGDSYNEQFF. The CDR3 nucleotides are TGTGCCACCAGTGGGCCTGGGGGGGACTCCTACAATGAGCAGTTCTTC.

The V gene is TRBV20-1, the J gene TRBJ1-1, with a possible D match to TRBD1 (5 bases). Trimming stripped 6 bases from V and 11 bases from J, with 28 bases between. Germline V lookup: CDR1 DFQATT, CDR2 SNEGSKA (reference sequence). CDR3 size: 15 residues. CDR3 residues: CSADSGTQFDSDAFF. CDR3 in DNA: TGCAGTGCAGATTCCGGGACCCAATTCGACAGCGACGCTTTCTTT.

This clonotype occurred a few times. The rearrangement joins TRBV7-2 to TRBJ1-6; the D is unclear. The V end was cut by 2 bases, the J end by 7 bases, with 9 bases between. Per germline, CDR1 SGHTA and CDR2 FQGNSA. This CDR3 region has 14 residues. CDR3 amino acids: CASSLFEGNSPLHF. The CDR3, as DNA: TGTGCCAGCAGCTTATTTGAGGGAAATTCACCCCTCCACTTT. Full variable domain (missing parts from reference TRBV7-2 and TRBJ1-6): GAGVSQSPSNKVTEKGKDVELRCDPISGHTALYWYRQSLGQGLEFLIYFQGNSAPDKSGLPSDRFSAERTGGSVSTLTIQRTQQEDSAVYLCASSLFEGNSPLHFGNGTRLTVT.

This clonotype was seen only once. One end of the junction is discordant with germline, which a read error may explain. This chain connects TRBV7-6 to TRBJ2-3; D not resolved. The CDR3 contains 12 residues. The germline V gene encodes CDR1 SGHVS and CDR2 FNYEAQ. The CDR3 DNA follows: TGTGCCAGAAGCTCGCTTCAGGATACGCAGTATTTT. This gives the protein CARSSLQDTQYF.

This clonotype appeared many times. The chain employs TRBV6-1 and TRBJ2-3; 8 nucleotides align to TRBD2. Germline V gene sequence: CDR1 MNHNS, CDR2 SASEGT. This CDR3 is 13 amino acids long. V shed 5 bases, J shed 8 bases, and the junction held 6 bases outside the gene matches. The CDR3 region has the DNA TGTGCCAGCAGTAGAAGCGGGAGCGGTACGCAGTATTTT. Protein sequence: CASSRSGSGTQYF.

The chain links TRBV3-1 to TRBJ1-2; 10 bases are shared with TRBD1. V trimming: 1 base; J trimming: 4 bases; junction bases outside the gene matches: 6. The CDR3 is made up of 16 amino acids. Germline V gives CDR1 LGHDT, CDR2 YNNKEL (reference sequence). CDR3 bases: TGTGCCAGCAGCCAAGCATCGCGGACAGGGGGCTATGGCTACACCTTC. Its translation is CASSQASRTGGYGYTF.

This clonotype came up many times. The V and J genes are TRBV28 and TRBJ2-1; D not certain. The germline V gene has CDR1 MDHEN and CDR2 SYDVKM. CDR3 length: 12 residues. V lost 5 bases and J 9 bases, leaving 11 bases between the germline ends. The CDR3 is CASSPSLGEQFF. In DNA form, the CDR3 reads TGTGCCAGCAGTCCATCTCTAGGTGAGCAGTTCTTC.

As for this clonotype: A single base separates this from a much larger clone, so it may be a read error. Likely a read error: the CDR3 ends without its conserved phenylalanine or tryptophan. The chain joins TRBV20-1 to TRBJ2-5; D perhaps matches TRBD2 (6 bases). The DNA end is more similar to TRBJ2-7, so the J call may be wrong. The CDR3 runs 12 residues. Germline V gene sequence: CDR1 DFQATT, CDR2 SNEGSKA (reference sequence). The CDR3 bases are TGCAGCATACGGGACTGGCACTACGAGCAGTACTCC. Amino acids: CSIRDWHYEQYS.

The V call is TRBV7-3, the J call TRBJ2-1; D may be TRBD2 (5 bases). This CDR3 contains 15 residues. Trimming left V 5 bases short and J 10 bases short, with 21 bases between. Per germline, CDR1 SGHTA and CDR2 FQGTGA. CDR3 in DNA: TGTGCCAGCAGCGTCCCGGTCCGAGGGATGGGGGAGCAGTTCTTC. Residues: CASSVPVRGMGEQFF.

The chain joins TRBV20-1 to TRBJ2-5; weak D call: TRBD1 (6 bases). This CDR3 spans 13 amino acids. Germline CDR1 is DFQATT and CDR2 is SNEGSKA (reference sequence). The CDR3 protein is CMGAASYQETQYF. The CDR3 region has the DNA TGCATGGGGGCCGCTAGCTACCAAGAGACCCAGTACTTC.